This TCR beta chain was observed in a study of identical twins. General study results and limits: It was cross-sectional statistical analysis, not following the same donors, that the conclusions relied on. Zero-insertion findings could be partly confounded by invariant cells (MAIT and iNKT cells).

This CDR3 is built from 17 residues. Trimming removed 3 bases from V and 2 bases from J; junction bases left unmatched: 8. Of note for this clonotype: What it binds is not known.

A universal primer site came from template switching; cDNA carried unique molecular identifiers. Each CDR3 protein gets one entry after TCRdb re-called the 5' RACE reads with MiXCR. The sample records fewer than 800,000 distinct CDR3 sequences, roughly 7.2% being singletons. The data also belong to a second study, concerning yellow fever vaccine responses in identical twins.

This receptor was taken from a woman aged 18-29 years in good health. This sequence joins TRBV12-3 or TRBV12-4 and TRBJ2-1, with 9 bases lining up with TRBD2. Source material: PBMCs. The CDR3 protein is CASSFGASGVAYNEQFF. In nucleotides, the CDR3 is TGTGCCAGCAGTTTCGGGGCTAGCGGGGTGGCCTACAATGAGCAGTTCTTC.